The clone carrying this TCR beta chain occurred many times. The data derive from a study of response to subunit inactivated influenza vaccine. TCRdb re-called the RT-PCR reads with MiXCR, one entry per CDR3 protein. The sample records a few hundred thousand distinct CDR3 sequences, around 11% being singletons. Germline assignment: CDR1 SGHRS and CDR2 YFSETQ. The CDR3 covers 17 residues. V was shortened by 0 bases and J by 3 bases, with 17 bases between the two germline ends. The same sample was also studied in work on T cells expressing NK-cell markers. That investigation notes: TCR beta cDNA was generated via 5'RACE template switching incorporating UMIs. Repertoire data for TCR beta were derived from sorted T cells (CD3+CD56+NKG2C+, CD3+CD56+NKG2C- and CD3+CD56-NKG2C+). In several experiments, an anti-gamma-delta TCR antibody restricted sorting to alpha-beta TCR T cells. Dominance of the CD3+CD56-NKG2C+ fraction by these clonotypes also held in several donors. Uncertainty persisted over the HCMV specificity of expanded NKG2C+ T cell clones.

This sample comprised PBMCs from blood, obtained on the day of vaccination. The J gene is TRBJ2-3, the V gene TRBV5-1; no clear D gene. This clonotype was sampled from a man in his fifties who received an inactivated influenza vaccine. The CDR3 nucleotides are TGCGCCAGCAGCTTGGTACAAGGGCGGCCAACAACAGATACGCAGTATTTT. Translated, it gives CASSLVQGRPTTDTQYF.